The 14 T cell receptor beta chains presented below share a single source sample, sequenced in a study of blood T cells in healthy people across ages. A J-beta primer mix and a sample-barcoded 5' primer were used in a second PCR of about 6 to 12 cycles. MiXCR, applied by TCRdb to the 5' RACE reads, yields one record per CDR3 protein. In the table there are hundreds of thousands of distinct CDR3 sequences, around 21% of which are singletons. Sequenced: blood. The receptors originated from a man aged 65-85 years in good health.

The rearrangement uses TRBV12-3 or TRBV12-4 and TRBJ2-5; 12 bases map to TRBD2. TRBJ2-1 matches the DNA end more closely, so the J call is doubtful. The CDR3 covers 15 residues. The CDR3 here is CASSLLLAGGNEQFF. As DNA, the CDR3 is TGTGCCAGCAGTTTACTACTAGCGGGGGGCAATGAGCAGTTCTTC.

Many counts were recorded for this clonotype. The rearrangement uses TRBV20-1 and TRBJ2-3; tentatively, D is TRBD1 (6 bases). V lost 4 bases to trimming and J lost 0 bases, with 14 bases between them. This CDR3 contains 15 residues. Germline V gene data show CDR1 as DFQATT and CDR2 as SNEGSKA (reference sequence). The CDR3 nucleotides read TGCAGTGCTACCCAATGGACAGAAAGCACAGATACGCAGTATTTT. Translating gives CSATQWTESTDTQYF.

This clonotype was detected ten times or more. The genes are TRBV28 and TRBJ2-7; unclear D gene. The V end was cut by 7 bases, the J end by 3 bases, with 19 bases between. The CDR3 loop spans 15 amino acids. Germline loops: CDR1 MDHEN, CDR2 SYDVKM. CDR3 DNA sequence: TGTGCCAGCATCTCGGCAGGATCGTCCTACTACGAGCAGTACTTC. Translated, it gives CASISAGSSYYEQYF.

This clonotype was recorded many times. This chain uses TRBV5-1 with TRBJ2-1; 10 bases match TRBD1. V shed 1 base and J 7 bases; nucleotides not matched to a gene: 8. The CDR3 extends over 16 amino acids. Germline V gives CDR1 SGHRS, CDR2 YFSETQ. Written as DNA, the CDR3 is TGCGCCAGCAGCTTGCCAACCCCGGGACAGGGGAATGAGCAGTTCTTC. Translated: CASSLPTPGQGNEQFF.

In regard to this clonotype: The junction does not match germline at one end; this may be a read error. The chain carries TRBV12-3 or TRBV12-4 and TRBJ2-1, with TRBD2 matching over 8 bases. The CDR3 runs to 16 residues. The CDR3 sequence: CASTRGGTRVYNKQFF. DNA of the CDR3: TGTGCCAGCACTCGTGGGGGGACTAGGGTGTACAATAAGCAGTTCTTC.

This clonotype has a handful of counts. The chain has TRBV7-9 and TRBJ2-6; tentatively, D is TRBD2 (6 bases). The length of the CDR3 is 18 residues. From germline, CDR1 is SEHNR and CDR2 FQNEAQ (reference sequence). Trimming shortened V by 6 bases and J by 2 bases, and 20 bases separated the two germline ends. CDR3 region: CASRPGRGPRAGANVLTF. CDR3 nucleotide sequence: TGTGCCAGCAGGCCGGGGCGGGGCCCTAGGGCTGGGGCCAACGTCCTGACTTTC.

In its sample, this clonotype was seen a few times. This sequence joins TRBV5-1 and TRBJ1-1, with a tentative D call TRBD1 (5 bases). The V end lost 4 bases, the J end lost 7 bases, and 14 bases lay between the germline ends. CDR1 and CDR2 from the germline V gene are SGHRS and YFSETQ. The CDR3 is 13 amino acids. The chain's CDR3 is CASSLIAGVEAFF. DNA of the CDR3: TGCGCCAGCAGCCTTATAGCGGGGGTTGAAGCTTTCTTT.

This clonotype was counted at least ten times. The chain employs TRBV5-1 and TRBJ2-1, with 7 bases that match TRBD2. Germline trimming cut 2 bases from V and 3 bases from J; bases unmatched to any gene: 2. This CDR3 is built from 14 residues. The germline V gene encodes CDR1 SGHRS and CDR2 YFSETQ. DNA for the CDR3: TGCGCCAGCAGCTTAAGCGGGAACTACAATGAGCAGTTCTTC. Translated: CASSLSGNYNEQFF.

This clonotype was counted a few times. The genes are TRBV5-1 and TRBJ2-1; D is unresolved. In germline, CDR1 is SGHRS, CDR2 YFSETQ. Trimming took off 2 bases at V and 4 bases at J, with 7 bases between the two ends. The CDR3 is 13 residues long. The DNA for the CDR3 is TGCGCCAGCAGCTTTCAGGAGTACAATGAGCAGTTCTTC. It translates to CASSFQEYNEQFF.

This clonotype came up a few times. V and J are TRBV28 and TRBJ1-6, with D uncertain. V lost 6 bases to trimming and J lost 7 bases, with 7 bases between them. Germline V gene lookup returns CDR1 MDHEN and CDR2 SYDVKM. This CDR3 has 12 residues. The CDR3 sequence: CASRVGNSPLHF. The CDR3 DNA follows: TGTGCCAGCAGGGTAGGGAATTCACCCCTCCACTTT.

The CDR3 reads CASSFGRVLYEQYF. CDR3 in DNA: TGTGCCAGCAGCTTCGGCAGGGTCCTCTACGAGCAGTACTTC. The chain carries TRBV7-4 and TRBJ2-7; a weak D match, TRBD1 (5 bases). CDR3 length: 14 residues. With 3 bases removed from V and 3 bases from J, the gap between germline ends came to 12 bases. Per germline, CDR1 SGHVT and CDR2 SQSDAQ.

The chain links TRBV5-1 to TRBJ2-5, with 7 positions matching TRBD1. V shed 0 bases, J shed 5 bases, and the junction held 7 bases outside the gene matches. The CDR3 runs 15 residues. CDR1 is SGHRS, CDR2 YFSETQ, per germline. In DNA form, the CDR3 reads TGCGCCAGCAGCTTGGGCGGACAGGCCCGGGAGACCCAGTACTTC. Residues: CASSLGGQARETQYF.

This clonotype was observed a few times. The chain's CDR3 is CASRTMGDTQYF. The CDR3 DNA reads as TGTGCCAGCAGGACCATGGGGGATACGCAGTATTTT. This chain joins TRBV27 and TRBJ2-3; D unresolved. Germline CDR1 MNHEY, CDR2 SMNVEV (reference sequence). There are 12 residues in the CDR3. V gave up 6 bases and J gave up 6 bases, with 10 bases separating them.

The chain links TRBV11-2 to TRBJ2-1; 11 bases line up with TRBD2. CDR1 and CDR2 from the germline V gene are SGHAT and FQNNGV. The CDR3 has 19 residues. Trimming cost V 0 bases and J 3 bases; bases outside gene matches: 10. CDR3 residues: CASSLDGLAGGAVYNEQFF. The CDR3 bases are TGTGCCAGCAGCTTAGATGGGCTAGCGGGAGGTGCTGTCTACAATGAGCAGTTCTTC.